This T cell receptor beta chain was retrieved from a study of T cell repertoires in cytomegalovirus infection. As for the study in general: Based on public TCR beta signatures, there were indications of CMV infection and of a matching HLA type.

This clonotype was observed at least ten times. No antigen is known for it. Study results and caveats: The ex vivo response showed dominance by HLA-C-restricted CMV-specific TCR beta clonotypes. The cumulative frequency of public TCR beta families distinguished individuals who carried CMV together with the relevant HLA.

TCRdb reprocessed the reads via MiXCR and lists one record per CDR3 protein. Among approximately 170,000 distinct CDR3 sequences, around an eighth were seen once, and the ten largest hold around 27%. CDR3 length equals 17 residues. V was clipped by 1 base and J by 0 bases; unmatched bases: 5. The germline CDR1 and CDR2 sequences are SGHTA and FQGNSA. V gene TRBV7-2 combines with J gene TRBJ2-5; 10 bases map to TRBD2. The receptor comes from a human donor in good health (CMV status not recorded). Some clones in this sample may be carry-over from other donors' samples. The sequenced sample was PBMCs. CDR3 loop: CASSLDALAGHQETQYF. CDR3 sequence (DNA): TGTGCCAGCAGCTTAGACGCACTAGCGGGACACCAAGAGACCCAGTACTTC.